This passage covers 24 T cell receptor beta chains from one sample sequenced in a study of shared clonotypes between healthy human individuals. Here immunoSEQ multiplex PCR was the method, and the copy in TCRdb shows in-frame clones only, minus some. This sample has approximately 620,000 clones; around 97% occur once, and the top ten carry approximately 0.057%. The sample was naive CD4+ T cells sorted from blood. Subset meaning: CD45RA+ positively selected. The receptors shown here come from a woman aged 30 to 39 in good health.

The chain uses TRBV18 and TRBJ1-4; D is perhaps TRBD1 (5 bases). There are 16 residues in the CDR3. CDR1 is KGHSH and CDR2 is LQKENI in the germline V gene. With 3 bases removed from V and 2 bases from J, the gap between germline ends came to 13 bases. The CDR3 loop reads CASSPGAGRTNEKLFF. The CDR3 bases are TGTGCCAGCTCACCCGGGGCAGGGCGGACTAATGAAAAACTGTTTTTT.

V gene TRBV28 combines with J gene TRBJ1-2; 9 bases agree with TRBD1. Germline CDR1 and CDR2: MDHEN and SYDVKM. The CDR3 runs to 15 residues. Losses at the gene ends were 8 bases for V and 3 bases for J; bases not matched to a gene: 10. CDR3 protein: CASAHGTGKYYGYTF. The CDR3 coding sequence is TGTGCCAGCGCACATGGGACAGGGAAGTACTATGGCTACACCTTC.

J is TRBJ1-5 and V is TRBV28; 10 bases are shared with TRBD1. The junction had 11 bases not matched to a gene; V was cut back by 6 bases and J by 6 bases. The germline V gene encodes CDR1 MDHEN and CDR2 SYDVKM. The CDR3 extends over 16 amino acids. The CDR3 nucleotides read TGTGCCAGCAGCCATACCGGGACAGGGGTGAGTCAGCCCCAGCATTTT. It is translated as CASSHTGTGVSQPQHF.

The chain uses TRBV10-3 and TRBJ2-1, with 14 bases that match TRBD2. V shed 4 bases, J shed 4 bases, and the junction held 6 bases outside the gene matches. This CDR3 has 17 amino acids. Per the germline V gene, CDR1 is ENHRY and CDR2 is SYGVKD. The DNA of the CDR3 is TGTGCCATCAGTGGGACTAGCGGGAGGCCGGGGTACAATGAGCAGTTCTTC. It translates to CAISGTSGRPGYNEQFF.

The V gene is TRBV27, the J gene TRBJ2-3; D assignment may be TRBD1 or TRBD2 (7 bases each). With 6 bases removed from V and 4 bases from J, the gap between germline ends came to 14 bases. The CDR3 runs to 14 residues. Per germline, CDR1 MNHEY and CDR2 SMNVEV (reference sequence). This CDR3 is CASRSRGGADTQYF. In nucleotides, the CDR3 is TGTGCCAGCAGGTCCAGGGGGGGCGCAGATACGCAGTATTTT.

The CDR3: CASSLLDQGGTQFF. In DNA, the CDR3 is TGTGCCAGCAGCTTATTGGACCAAGGAGGGACTCAGTTCTTC. J is TRBJ2-1 and V is TRBV11-3; TRBD2 is a possible D gene (6 bases). Germline CDR1 is SGHNT and CDR2 is YENEEA. CDR3 length equals 14 residues. Trimming took 2 bases from V and 13 from J, leaving 18 bases between them.

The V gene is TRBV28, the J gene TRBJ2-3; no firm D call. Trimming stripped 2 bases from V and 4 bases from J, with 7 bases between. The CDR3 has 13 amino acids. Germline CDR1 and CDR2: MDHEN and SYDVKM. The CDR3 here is CASSLKLADTQYF. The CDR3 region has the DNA TGTGCCAGCAGTTTAAAGCTAGCAGATACGCAGTATTTT.

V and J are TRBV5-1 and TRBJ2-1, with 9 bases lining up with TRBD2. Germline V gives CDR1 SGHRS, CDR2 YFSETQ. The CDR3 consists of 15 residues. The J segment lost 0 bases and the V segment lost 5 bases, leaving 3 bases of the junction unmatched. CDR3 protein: CASRPTSGSYNEQFF. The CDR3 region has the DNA TGCGCCAGCAGGCCGACTAGCGGCTCCTACAATGAGCAGTTCTTC. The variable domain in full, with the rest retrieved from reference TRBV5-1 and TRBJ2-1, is KAGVTQTPRYLIKTRGQQVTLSCSPISGHRSVSWYQQTPGQGLQFLFEYFSETQRNKGNFPGRFSGRQFSNSRSEMNVSTLELGDSALYLCASRPTSGSYNEQFFGPGTRLTVL.

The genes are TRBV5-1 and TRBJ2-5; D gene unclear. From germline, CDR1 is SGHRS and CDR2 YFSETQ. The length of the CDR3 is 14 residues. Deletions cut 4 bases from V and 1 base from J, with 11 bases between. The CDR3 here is CASSLSEAQETQYF. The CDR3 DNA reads TGCGCCAGCAGCCTCTCCGAGGCCCAAGAGACCCAGTACTTC.

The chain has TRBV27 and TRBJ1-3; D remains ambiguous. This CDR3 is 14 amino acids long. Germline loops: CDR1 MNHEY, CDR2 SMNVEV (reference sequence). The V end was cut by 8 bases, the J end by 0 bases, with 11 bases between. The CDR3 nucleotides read TGTGCCAGCGCAACCCGGGCCTCTGGAAACACCATATATTTT. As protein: CASATRASGNTIYF.

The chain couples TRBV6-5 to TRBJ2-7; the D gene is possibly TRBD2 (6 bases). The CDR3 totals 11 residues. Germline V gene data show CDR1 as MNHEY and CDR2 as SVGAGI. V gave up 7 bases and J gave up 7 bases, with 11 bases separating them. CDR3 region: CASTGGKEQYF. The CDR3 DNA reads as TGTGCCAGCACCGGGGGTAAGGAGCAGTACTTC.

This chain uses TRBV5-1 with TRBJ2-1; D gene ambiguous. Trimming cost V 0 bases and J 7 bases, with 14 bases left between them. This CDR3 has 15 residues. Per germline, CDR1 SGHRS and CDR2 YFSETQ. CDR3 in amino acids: CASSLVNPAMNEQFF. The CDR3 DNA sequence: TGCGCCAGCAGCTTGGTTAATCCAGCGATGAATGAGCAGTTCTTC.

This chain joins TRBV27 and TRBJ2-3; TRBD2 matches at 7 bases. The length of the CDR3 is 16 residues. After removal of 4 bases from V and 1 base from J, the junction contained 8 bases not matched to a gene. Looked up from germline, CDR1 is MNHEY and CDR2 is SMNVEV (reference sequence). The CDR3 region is CASSSRSGIGTDTQYF. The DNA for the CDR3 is TGTGCCAGCAGTTCGCGCAGCGGGATCGGCACAGATACGCAGTATTTT.

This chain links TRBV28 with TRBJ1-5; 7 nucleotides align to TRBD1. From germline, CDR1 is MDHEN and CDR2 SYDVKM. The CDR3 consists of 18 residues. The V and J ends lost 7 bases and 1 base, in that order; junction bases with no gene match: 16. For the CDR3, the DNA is TGTGCCAGCAATAACCGGGACAGAGCGCTATGGAGCAATCAGCCCCAGCATTTT. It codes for CASNNRDRALWSNQPQHF.

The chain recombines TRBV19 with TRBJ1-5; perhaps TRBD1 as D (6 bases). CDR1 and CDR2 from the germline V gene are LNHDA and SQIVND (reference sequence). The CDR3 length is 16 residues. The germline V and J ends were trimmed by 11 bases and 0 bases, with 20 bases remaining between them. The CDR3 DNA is TGTGCCCGATACAGTCCCGGACAGTTTAGCAATCAGCCCCAGCATTTT. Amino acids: CARYSPGQFSNQPQHF.

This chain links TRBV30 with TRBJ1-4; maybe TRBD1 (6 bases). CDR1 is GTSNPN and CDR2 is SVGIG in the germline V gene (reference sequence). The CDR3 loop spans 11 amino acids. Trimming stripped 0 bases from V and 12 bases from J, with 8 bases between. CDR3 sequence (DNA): TGTGCCTGGAGTGTTTGGGGGCAACTGTTTTTT. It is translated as CAWSVWGQLFF. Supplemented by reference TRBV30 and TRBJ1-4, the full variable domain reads SQTIHQWPATLVQPVGSPLSLECTVEGTSNPNLYWYRQAAGRGLQLLFYSVGIGQISSEVPQNLSASRPQDRQFILSSKKLLLSDSGFYLCAWSVWGQLFFGSGTQLSVL.

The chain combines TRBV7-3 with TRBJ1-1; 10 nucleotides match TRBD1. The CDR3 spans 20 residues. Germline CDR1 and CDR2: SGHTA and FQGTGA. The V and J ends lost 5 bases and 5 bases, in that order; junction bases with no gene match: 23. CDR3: CASSANNRDRGIRDGTEAFF. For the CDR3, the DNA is TGTGCCAGCAGCGCGAATAACCGGGACAGGGGTATCAGGGACGGGACTGAAGCTTTCTTT. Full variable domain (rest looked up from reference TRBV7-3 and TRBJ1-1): GAGVSQTPSNKVTEKGKYVELRCDPISGHTALYWYRQSLGQGPEFLIYFQGTGAADDSGLPNDRFFAVRPEGSVSTLKIQRTERGDSAVYLCASSANNRDRGIRDGTEAFFGQGTRLTVV.

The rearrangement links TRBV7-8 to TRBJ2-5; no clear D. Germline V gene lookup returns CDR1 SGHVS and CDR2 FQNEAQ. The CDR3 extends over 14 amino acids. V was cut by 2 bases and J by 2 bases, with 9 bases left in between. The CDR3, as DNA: TGTGCCAGCAGCTTACGGACGCCTCAAGAGACCCAGTACTTC. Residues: CASSLRTPQETQYF. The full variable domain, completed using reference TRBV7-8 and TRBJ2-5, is GAGVSQSPRYKVAKRGQDVALRCDPISGHVSLFWYQQALGQGPEFLTYFQNEAQLDKSGLPSDRFFAERPEGSVSTLKIQRTQQEDSAVYLCASSLRTPQETQYFGPGTRLLVL.

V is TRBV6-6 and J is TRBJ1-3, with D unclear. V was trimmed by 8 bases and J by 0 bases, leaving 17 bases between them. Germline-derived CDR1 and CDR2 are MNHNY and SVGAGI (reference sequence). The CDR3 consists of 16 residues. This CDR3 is CASRNSGTSSGNTIYF. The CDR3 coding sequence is TGTGCCAGCCGCAATAGCGGCACCAGCTCTGGAAACACCATATATTTT.

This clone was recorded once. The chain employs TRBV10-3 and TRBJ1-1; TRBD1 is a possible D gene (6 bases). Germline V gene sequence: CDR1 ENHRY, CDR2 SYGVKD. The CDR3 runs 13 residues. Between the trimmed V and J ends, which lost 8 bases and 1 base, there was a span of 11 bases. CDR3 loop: CAIEKGQNTEAFF. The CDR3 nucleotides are TGTGCCATCGAGAAGGGACAGAACACTGAAGCTTTCTTT.

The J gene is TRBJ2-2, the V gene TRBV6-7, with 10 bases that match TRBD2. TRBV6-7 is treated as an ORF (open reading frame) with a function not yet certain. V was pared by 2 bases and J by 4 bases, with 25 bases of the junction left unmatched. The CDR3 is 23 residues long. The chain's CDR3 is CASSYPELAGAIREGERTGELFF. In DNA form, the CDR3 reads TGTGCCAGCAGTTACCCGGAGCTAGCGGGAGCCATCCGGGAAGGAGAACGCACCGGGGAGCTGTTTTTT.

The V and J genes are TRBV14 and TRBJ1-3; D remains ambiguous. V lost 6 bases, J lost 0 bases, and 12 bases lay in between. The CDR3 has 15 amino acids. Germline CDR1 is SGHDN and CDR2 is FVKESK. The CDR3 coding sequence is TGTGCCAGCAGTCAACGGAGGAACTCTGGAAACACCATATATTTT. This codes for CASSQRRNSGNTIYF.

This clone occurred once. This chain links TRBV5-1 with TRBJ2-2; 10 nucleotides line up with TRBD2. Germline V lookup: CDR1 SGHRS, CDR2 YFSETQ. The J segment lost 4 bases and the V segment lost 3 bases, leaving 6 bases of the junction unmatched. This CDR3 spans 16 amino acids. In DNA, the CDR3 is TGCGCCAGCAGCTACCAACTAGCGGGAAGCACCGGGGAGCTGTTTTTT. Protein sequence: CASSYQLAGSTGELFF.

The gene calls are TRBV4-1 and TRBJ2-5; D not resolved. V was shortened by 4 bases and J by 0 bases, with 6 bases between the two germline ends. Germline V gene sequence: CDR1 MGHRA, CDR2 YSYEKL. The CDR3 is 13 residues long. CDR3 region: CASSRGHQETQYF. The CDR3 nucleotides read TGCGCCAGCAGCCGAGGACACCAAGAGACCCAGTACTTC.